The TCR beta chain under discussion was sequenced for a study of T cells after yellow fever vaccination. There are many counts of this clonotype. Trimming shortened V by 0 bases and J by 6 bases, and 12 bases separated the two germline ends. The germline gives CDR1 SQVTM, CDR2 ANQGSEA. This CDR3 is 13 amino acids long. TCRdb independently ran MiXCR on the 5' RACE reads; one entry per CDR3 protein. The sample contains about 45,000 distinct CDR3 sequences, 6% to 7% of which appear only once. The sequence was obtained from a man aged 25-45 years who received the YFV17D yellow fever vaccine. This specimen consisted of CD8+ T cells not binding an NS4B(214-222) dextramer, sorted from PBMCs, obtained 45 days after the yellow fever booster vaccination. The rearrangement uses TRBV29-1 and TRBJ2-7; the D gene is possibly TRBD2 (5 bases). CDR3 residues: CSVEEGRGFEQYF. CDR3 bases: TGCAGCGTTGAAGAGGGAAGAGGGTTCGAGCAGTACTTC.